These T cell receptor beta chains were read from a single sample in a study of T cell responses to AZD1222 COVID-19 vaccine. TCRdb keeps only in-frame clones here, not all; method: immunoSEQ multiplex PCR. The data contain over 100,000 clones, 65% to 90% of them seen just once; the ten biggest clones take up about a fifth. Sequences were derived from peripheral blood, sampled on day 0 of AZD1222 vaccination. These TCRs come from an adult in good health. Each CDR3 is given with its conserved first and last residue.

TRBV4-3	TRBJ2-7	CASSQDRASEAYEQYF
TRBV7-2	TRBJ1-1	CASSFQGVNTEAFF
TRBV5-1	TRBJ2-7	CASSLDRGIRDPYEQYF
TRBV5-6	TRBJ2-5	CASSLLILRETQYF
TRBV5-6	TRBJ2-5	CASSKGETQYF
TRBV6-2/TRBV6-3	TRBJ2-7	CASSKPRGGYEQYF
TRBV15	TRBJ2-3	CATSRDAAITSTDTQYF
TRBV3-1/TRBV3-2	TRBJ2-2	CASSQDPGTDTGELFF
TRBV28	TRBJ1-5	CASTTGGYQPQHF
TRBV28	TRBJ2-7	CASSLSRGAYEQYF
TRBV12-3/TRBV12-4	TRBJ2-5	CASSSGVRETQYF
TRBV5-1	TRBJ2-7	CASSLRDRPYEQYF
TRBV27	TRBJ2-7	CATRVQGGHEQYF
TRBV11-2	TRBJ1-2	CASSQVPYGYTF
TRBV19	TRBJ2-5	CASSTTGWQTQYF
TRBV5-1	TRBJ1-1	CASSILDGNTEAFF
TRBV9	TRBJ1-6	CASRPGGMDNSPLHF
TRBV18	TRBJ2-7	CASSRGQGAGGPYEQYF
TRBV5-1	TRBJ1-1	CASSPAGGSNTEAFF
TRBV11-1	TRBJ2-1	CASSLLRGTSYNEQFF
TRBV29-1	TRBJ1-2	CSVEEAGTF
TRBV18	TRBJ2-2	CASSPVTGELFF
TRBV12-5	TRBJ2-1	CASGEYNEQFF
TRBV7-7	TRBJ2-5	CASSLQHPGQGQETQYF
TRBV7-9	TRBJ2-7	CASSPPSTSEQYF
TRBV28	TRBJ2-7	CASQGMSYEQYF
TRBV2	TRBJ1-3	CASSSSYTGNTIYF